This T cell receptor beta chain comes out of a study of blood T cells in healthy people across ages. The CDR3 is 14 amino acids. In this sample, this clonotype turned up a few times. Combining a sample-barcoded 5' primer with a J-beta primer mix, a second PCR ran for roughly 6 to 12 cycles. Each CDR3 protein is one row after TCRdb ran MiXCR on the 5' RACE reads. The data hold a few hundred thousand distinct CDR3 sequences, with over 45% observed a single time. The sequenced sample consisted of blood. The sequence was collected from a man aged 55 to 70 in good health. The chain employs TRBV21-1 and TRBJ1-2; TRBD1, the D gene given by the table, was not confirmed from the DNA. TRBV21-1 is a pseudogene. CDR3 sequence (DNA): TGTGCCAGCAGCAATTTTGACAGACGCTATGGCTACACCTTC. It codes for CASSNFDRRYGYTF.